The TCR beta chain described here comes from a study of OX40 agonist ivuxolimab in advanced cancers. For the study at large: A male proportion of 70% to 90% was recorded, with mean age 60 years and range about 23 to 80. Study-wide findings and caveats: Clones of CD4+ and CD8+ blood T cells grew by week 6 at doses of 0.1 to 3.0 mg/kg.

Profiled with immunoSEQ multiplex PCR; TCRdb holds only in-frame clones, not every one. This sample has around 69,000 clones, with 83% found just once. Germline V gene sequence: CDR1 SGDLS, CDR2 YYNGEE. The CDR3 covers 11 residues. V gave up 7 bases and J gave up 4 bases, with 8 bases separating them. A note on this clone: Its matching antigen is unknown.

The starting material was CD4+ or CD8+ T cells sorted from blood, obtained in a trial of the OX40 agonist ivuxolimab. The TCR was taken from an adult with an advanced solid tumor such as melanoma, head and neck, liver or kidney cancer. The chain employs TRBV9 and TRBJ1-2; D call uncertain. CDR3 in DNA: TGTGCCAGCGGAGAGGGCTATGGCTACACCTTC. It codes for CASGEGYGYTF.